The clone carrying this T cell receptor beta chain was recorded a few times. What was amplified from RNA transcripts were TCR beta CDR3 regions. Initially, a first-round RT-PCR of the TCR CDR3 employed the HTBI primer set. From the multiplex PCR reads, TCRdb called clonotypes with MiXCR, one entry per CDR3 protein. The sample has about 410,000 distinct CDR3 sequences; under 15% are singletons. The sample originates from a study of T cells in Graves' hyperthyroidism and ophthalmopathy. The CDR3 is made up of 13 amino acids. V gave up 4 bases and J gave up 6 bases; unmatched junction bases: 4. Germline V gives CDR1 LNHDA, CDR2 SQIVND (reference sequence).

The chain carries TRBV19 and TRBJ2-7; the match to TRBD1 covers 9 bases. The sequencing input was blood. The sequence came from a man younger than 35 with Graves' ophthalmopathy. The CDR3 DNA is TGTGCCAGTAGTACCACAGGGGGCTCCGAGCAGTACTTC. Its protein is CASSTTGGSEQYF. Drawing the rest from reference TRBV19 and TRBJ2-7, the complete variable domain is DGGITQSPKYLFRKEGQNVTLSCEQNLNHDAMYWYRQDPGQGLRLIYYSQIVNDFQKGDIAEGYSVSREKKESFPLTVTSAQKNPTAFYLCASSTTGGSEQYFGPGTRLTVT.